Detailed here is one T cell receptor (beta chain). Germline lookup yields CDR1 LNHDA and CDR2 SQIVND (reference sequence). V was trimmed by 7 bases and J by 0 bases, leaving 15 bases between them. This CDR3 has 16 amino acids. This entry comes from a study of T cell responses to AZD1222 COVID-19 vaccine. The analysis combined second doses at about 4 or about 12 weeks. Profiled with immunoSEQ multiplex PCR; TCRdb holds only in-frame clones, not every one. The table lists about 160,000 clones, 92% of them singletons. Material: peripheral blood, obtained 28 days after the second AZD1222 dose. This receptor was identified in an adult who received the AZD1222 COVID-19 vaccine. The V gene is TRBV19, the J gene TRBJ1-4, with TRBD1 as a possible D gene (6 bases). CDR3 in DNA: TGTGCCAGTACCCTTGACAGGAGCGCAACTAATGAAAAACTGTTTTTT. It encodes CASTLDRSATNEKLFF.